A single sample is the source of the 26 T cell receptor beta chains below, sequenced in a study of T cells in Graves' hyperthyroidism and ophthalmopathy. Template material for amplifying TCR beta CDR3 regions consisted of RNA transcripts. The HTBI primer set was used in a first-round RT-PCR of the TCR CDR3. TCRdb analysed the multiplex PCR reads with MiXCR anew, one entry per CDR3 protein. The top ten hold over 25% of the sample, which has more than 350,000 distinct CDR3 sequences, 14% to 15% seen once. The sequencing input was blood. The receptors come from a woman aged 30 to 39 with Graves' hyperthyroidism.

Regarding this clonotype: A clone one base away is much larger, so this may be a read error. This chain's CDR3 is CSARDTTRTDTQYF. CDR3 DNA sequence: TGCAGTGCTAGAGATACGACACGCACAGATACGCAGTATTTT. The chain employs TRBV20-1 and TRBJ2-3, with D unclear. The V and J ends lost 0 bases and 1 base respectively, with 8 bases between them. Germline V gives CDR1 DFQATT, CDR2 SNEGSKA (reference sequence). The CDR3 runs 14 residues.

This clonotype was found many times. V gene TRBV7-8 combines with J gene TRBJ1-5; the D gene is possibly TRBD1 (5 bases). The CDR3 has 16 amino acids. CDR1 is SGHVS, CDR2 FQNEAQ, per germline. V was pared by 5 bases and J by 7 bases, with 21 bases between. Here the CDR3 reads CASSQVGGGRNQPQHF. In DNA, the CDR3 is TGTGCCAGCAGCCAAGTTGGCGGGGGGAGAAACCAGCCCCAGCATTTT.

The V and J genes are TRBV7-2 and TRBJ2-1, with D uncertain. V gave up 3 bases and J gave up 0 bases, with 12 bases separating them. The CDR3 has 16 residues. From germline, CDR1 is SGHTA and CDR2 FQGNSA. The CDR3 nucleotides are TGTGCCAGCAGCTTCATCGCGACGAGCTCCTACAATGAGCAGTTCTTC. Translating gives CASSFIATSSYNEQFF.

This clonotype turned up a few times. This rearrangement joins TRBV7-9 to TRBJ2-3; 8 positions agree with TRBD2. J lost 3 bases, V lost 4 bases, and 15 bases had no gene match. The CDR3 length is 18 residues. Germline-derived CDR1 and CDR2 are SEHNR and FQNEAQ (reference sequence). This CDR3 reads CASSSRAGGGLKTDTQYF. Written as DNA, the CDR3 is TGTGCCAGCAGCTCGAGGGCGGGAGGTGGATTGAAAACAGATACGCAGTATTTT. Full variable domain (outside the CDR3, taken from reference TRBV7-9 and TRBJ2-3): DTGVSQNPRHKITKRGQNVTFRCDPISEHNRLYWYRQTLGQGPEFLTYFQNEAQLEKSRLLSDRFSAERPKGSFSTLEIQRTEQGDSAMYLCASSSRAGGGLKTDTQYFGPGTRLTVL.

The sample holds many counts of this clonotype. The chain employs TRBV18 and TRBJ2-7, with 10 bases matching TRBD1. The CDR3 spans 13 residues. Looked up from germline, CDR1 is KGHSH and CDR2 is LQKENI. Trimming took 4 bases from V and 7 from J; bases not matched to a gene: 4. DNA for the CDR3: TGTGCCAGCTCACGCCGGGACAGGGGAGAGCAGTACTTC. Translated: CASSRRDRGEQYF.

This clonotype has at least ten counts. The CDR3: CASSRTAGANVLTF. The CDR3 DNA is TGTGCCAGCAGTAGGACAGCCGGGGCCAACGTCCTGACTTTC. The chain uses TRBV28 and TRBJ2-6, with D tentatively TRBD1 (6 bases). Trimming took 5 bases from V and 4 from J, leaving 9 bases between them. Germline V gene lookup returns CDR1 MDHEN and CDR2 SYDVKM. The CDR3 consists of 14 residues. Combining the CDR3 with reference TRBV28 and TRBJ2-6 gives the whole variable domain DVKVTQSSRYLVKRTGEKVFLECVQDMDHENMFWYRQDPGLGLRLIYFSYDVKMKEKGDIPEGYSVSREKKERFSLILESASTNQTSMYLCASSRTAGANVLTFGAGSRLTVL.

This chain joins TRBV24-1 and TRBJ1-5; the match to TRBD1 covers 8 bases. The CDR3 spans 14 residues. The V gene end was trimmed by 7 bases and the J gene end by 4 bases; junction bases not matched to a gene: 5. CDR1 and CDR2 (germline): KGHDR, SFDVKD. CDR3 nucleotide sequence: TGTGCCACCAGCCTGACAGGGGTGAATCAGCCCCAGCATTTT. As protein: CATSLTGVNQPQHF.

This clonotype showed up just a few times. The chain links TRBV6-5 to TRBJ2-1; 16 bases are a match to TRBD2. The CDR3 covers 16 residues. The germline V gene has CDR1 MNHEY and CDR2 SVGAGI. The junction had 4 bases not matched to a gene; V was cut back by 4 bases and J by 7 bases. CDR3 sequence: CASSSSGLAGGNEQFF. CDR3 coding DNA: TGTGCCAGCAGTTCGTCGGGACTAGCGGGAGGGAATGAGCAGTTCTTC.

Ten or more counts support this clonotype. The rearrangement joins TRBV9 to TRBJ2-7; 10 bases line up with TRBD2. V was clipped by 5 bases and J by 6 bases; unmatched bases: 8. CDR3 length: 14 amino acids. Looked up from germline, CDR1 is SGDLS and CDR2 is YYNGEE. CDR3 in amino acids: CASSTSGKASEQYF. CDR3 coding DNA: TGTGCCAGCAGTACTAGCGGGAAGGCGTCCGAGCAGTACTTC.

Ten or more counts support this clonotype. J is TRBJ2-7 and V is TRBV5-1, with TRBD2 matching 13 bases. The CDR3 sequence is 15 residues long. Germline trimming cut 6 bases from V and 2 bases from J; bases unmatched to any gene: 5. CDR1 is SGHRS, CDR2 YFSETQ, per germline. The CDR3 coding sequence is TGCGCCAGCAAACCGGGACTAGCGGGGACCTACGAGCAGTACTTC. Residues: CASKPGLAGTYEQYF.

At least ten counts were recorded for this clonotype. The chain links TRBV28 to TRBJ2-5; perhaps D is TRBD1 or TRBD2 (6 bases each). The germline V gene has CDR1 MDHEN and CDR2 SYDVKM. This CDR3 is 16 amino acids long. The V end lost 7 bases, the J end lost 5 bases, and 23 bases lay between the germline ends. The CDR3 DNA is TGTGCCAGCACCTTTTCGGGCCGGGGGCAGGGTGAGACCCAGTACTTC. It yields the protein CASTFSGRGQGETQYF.

This clonotype was seen only a few times. The CDR3 region is CSARVADRGSSYNEQFF. For the CDR3, the DNA is TGCAGTGCTAGAGTTGCCGACCGGGGGAGCTCCTACAATGAGCAGTTCTTC. The gene calls are TRBV20-1 and TRBJ2-1; possibly TRBD2 for D (6 bases). Per the germline V gene, CDR1 is DFQATT and CDR2 is SNEGSKA (reference sequence). This CDR3 spans 17 amino acids. The V and J ends lost 1 base and 0 bases respectively, with 16 bases between them.

This clonotype was seen many times. The rearrangement joins TRBV27 to TRBJ2-1; D could derive from TRBD1 or TRBD2 (6 bases each). CDR3 size: 11 residues. Germline CDR1 reads MNHEY; CDR2 reads SMNVEV (reference sequence). V lost 7 bases to trimming and J lost 14 bases, with 15 bases between them. DNA of the CDR3: TGTGCCAGCAATAAGGGGGGTCGGGAGTTCTTC. Protein product: CASNKGGREFF.

This clonotype was detected ten times or more. This chain joins TRBV7-2 and TRBJ2-7; no definite D call. The V end lost 3 bases, the J end lost 3 bases, and 15 bases lay between the germline ends. The CDR3 is 15 amino acids. The germline CDR1 and CDR2 sequences are SGHTA and FQGNSA. The CDR3 nucleotides read TGTGCCAGCAGCTTCGACCATCAAGTTTACTACGAGCAGTACTTC. Translating it yields CASSFDHQVYYEQYF.

The chain links TRBV3-1 to TRBJ2-5, with 8 bases aligning to TRBD2. This CDR3 has 17 residues. V was clipped by 0 bases and J by 0 bases; unmatched bases: 6. Per germline, CDR1 LGHDT and CDR2 YNNKEL (reference sequence). The CDR3 here is CASSQDLLAGYQETQYF. CDR3 DNA: TGTGCCAGCAGCCAAGATCTCCTAGCGGGCTACCAAGAGACCCAGTACTTC.

The sample holds many counts of this clonotype. The chain uses TRBV6-1 and TRBJ1-6; TRBD1 aligns across 9 bases. Trimming removed 5 bases from V and 6 bases from J; junction bases left unmatched: 14. The V gene's germline CDR1 is MNHNS and CDR2 SASEGT. The CDR3 consists of 18 residues. CDR3 region: CASSPGPGQGSFNSPLHF. The CDR3 nucleotides are TGTGCCAGCAGTCCTGGGCCGGGACAGGGATCATTTAATTCACCCCTCCACTTT.

The V call is TRBV5-1, the J call TRBJ2-5; 11 nucleotides align to TRBD2. The CDR3 loop spans 17 amino acids. The junction had 10 bases not matched to a gene; V was cut back by 2 bases and J by 4 bases. Germline CDR1 is SGHRS and CDR2 is YFSETQ. CDR3 protein: CASSFELAGGLSETQYF. The CDR3 DNA reads TGCGCCAGCAGCTTTGAATTAGCGGGAGGGCTCTCAGAGACCCAGTACTTC. The full variable domain, in which reference TRBV5-1 and TRBJ2-5 provide the parts outside the CDR3, is KAGVTQTPRYLIKTRGQQVTLSCSPISGHRSVSWYQQTPGQGLQFLFEYFSETQRNKGNFPGRFSGRQFSNSRSEMNVSTLELGDSALYLCASSFELAGGLSETQYFGPGTRLLVL.

The V gene is TRBV6-2 or TRBV6-3, the J gene TRBJ2-3, with D perhaps matching TRBD1 or TRBD2 (5 bases each). The V and J ends lost 5 bases and 12 bases respectively, with 15 bases between them. The CDR3 contains 12 residues. Germline V gene data show CDR1 as MNHEY and CDR2 as SVGEGT. As DNA, the CDR3 is TGTGCCAGCAGTCGGGACGCCCGAAGCCAGTATTTT. Protein sequence: CASSRDARSQYF.

At least ten counts were recorded for this clonotype. The rearrangement links TRBV6-1 to TRBJ2-7; no firm D call. V gave up 2 bases and J gave up 1 base, with 6 bases separating them. This CDR3 has 13 amino acids. Germline CDR1 reads MNHNS; CDR2 reads SASEGT. CDR3 nucleotide sequence: TGTGCCAGCAGTGAACAGCAGTCCTACGAGCAGTACTTC. The encoded protein is CASSEQQSYEQYF.

Ten or more counts support this clonotype. V gene TRBV30 combines with J gene TRBJ2-5; D is perhaps TRBD2 (5 bases). The length of the CDR3 is 12 residues. V was pared by 3 bases and J by 2 bases, with 7 bases between. CDR1 and CDR2 from the germline V gene are GTSNPN and SVGIG (reference sequence). CDR3 sequence: CAWSKRQETQYF. CDR3 nucleotides: TGTGCCTGGAGCAAGCGGCAAGAGACCCAGTACTTC.

This clonotype was recorded many times. The chain is built from TRBV12-3 or TRBV12-4 and TRBJ1-6, with unresolved D. The CDR3 runs 11 residues. The germline V and J ends were trimmed by 5 bases and 14 bases, with 10 bases remaining between them. CDR3 region: CASSMGSALHF. The CDR3 DNA reads TGTGCCAGCAGTATGGGGAGCGCCCTCCACTTT.

In this sample, this clonotype is large. The chain is built from TRBV9 and TRBJ2-1, with TRBD2 matching over 8 bases. The CDR3 spans 15 residues. V trimming: 0 bases; J trimming: 6 bases; junction bases outside the gene matches: 5. From germline, CDR1 is SGDLS and CDR2 YYNGEE. The CDR3 loop is CASSVEGLVRNEQFF. Written as DNA, the CDR3 is TGTGCCAGCAGCGTAGAGGGACTAGTGCGCAATGAGCAGTTCTTC.

The CDR3 is CASSFGSVGELFF. The CDR3 region has the DNA TGTGCCAGCAGTTTCGGGAGTGTCGGGGAGCTGTTTTTT. The chain recombines TRBV12-3 or TRBV12-4 with TRBJ2-2; TRBD2 is a possible D gene (6 bases). CDR3 length: 13 residues. V lost 3 bases and J lost 7, with 9 bases in between.

The rearrangement uses TRBV10-3 and TRBJ1-1, with a weak D call TRBD1 (6 bases). CDR3 size: 13 residues. The germline CDR1 and CDR2 sequences are ENHRY and SYGVKD. V was clipped by 7 bases and J by 3 bases, with 12 bases between them. The CDR3 is CAITGGRDTEAFF. The CDR3 bases are TGTGCCATCACCGGGGGGCGGGACACTGAAGCTTTCTTT.

The table lists this clonotype with many counts. J is TRBJ2-3 and V is TRBV20-1; 7 bases are a match to TRBD1. J was trimmed by 3 bases and V by 3 bases; bases with no gene match: 9. Germline assignment: CDR1 DFQATT and CDR2 SNEGSKA (reference sequence). This CDR3 contains 15 residues. CDR3 residues: CSASLGGAGTDTQYF. Written as DNA, the CDR3 is TGCAGTGCTAGCTTAGGGGGCGCAGGGACAGATACGCAGTATTTT.

This clonotype was counted a few times. The chain links TRBV10-3 to TRBJ1-5; weak D call: TRBD1 (5 bases). The V gene lost 4 bases and the J gene lost 5 bases, with 12 bases spanning the gap. This CDR3 has 14 residues. Germline V gives CDR1 ENHRY, CDR2 SYGVKD. CDR3 nucleotides: TGTGCCATCAGTGCAATGGGGGGAGATCAGCCCCAGCATTTT. This translates into CAISAMGGDQPQHF.